The clone carrying this T cell receptor beta chain occurred a few times. The CDR3 spans 15 residues. From germline, CDR1 is SEHNR and CDR2 FQNEAQ (reference sequence). The V gene lost 5 bases and the J gene lost 0 bases, with 13 bases spanning the gap. The source of the sample is a study of blood T cells in healthy people across ages. Together with a sample-barcoded 5' primer, a J-beta primer mix was included in a second PCR lasting about 6 to 11 cycles. Samples each returned at least 2.5 million CDR3-containing paired-end reads. TCRdb analysed the 5' RACE reads with MiXCR anew, one entry per CDR3 protein. The table records over 500,000 distinct CDR3 sequences, about 25% of them present only once. These data are also associated with another study on T cells of mothers and their children.

The J gene is TRBJ1-1, the V gene TRBV7-9; D call uncertain. The sequencing input was blood. This receptor was obtained from a boy between 2 and 10 years old in good health. This chain's CDR3 is CASSLYSDLNTEAFF. As DNA, the CDR3 is TGTGCCAGCAGCCTGTACTCGGATTTGAACACTGAAGCTTTCTTT.